Below, one T cell receptor beta chain is given with its context. Antigen unknown. This table comes from immunoSEQ multiplex PCR, and its TCRdb copy is limited to in-frame clones, with some not included. The repertoire holds around 160,000 clones, with around 90% as singletons. This entry belongs to a study of T cell responses to AZD1222 COVID-19 vaccine. Whole-study findings and limits: At baseline, seropositivity was found in only a handful of AZD1222 recipients. Among vaccine-associated CD4 TCRs, coverage spanned spike, with dominance at 160-218 and 743-854. Spike-specific TCR breadth and depth both grew after two AZD1222 doses.

The CDR3 length is 15 residues. CDR1 MNHNY and CDR2 SVGAGI come from the germline V gene (reference sequence). V was cut by 5 bases and J by 5 bases, with 13 bases left in between. The source was peripheral blood, collected on day 0 of MenACWY control vaccination. The chain combines TRBV6-6 with TRBJ1-6; possible D gene TRBD1, 5 bases. This TCR came from an adult in good health. The CDR3 DNA follows: TGTGCCAGCAGTCCCACCGGGGCCCATAATTCACCCCTCCACTTT. It yields the protein CASSPTGAHNSPLHF.